The clone carrying this T cell receptor (beta chain) was seen ten or more times. The antigen is unknown. The sample comes from a study of early T cells in non-severe SARS-CoV-2 infection. Study overall: The chains were unpaired, and the sequenced material was bulk RNA from unsorted whole blood. The study, taken as a whole, reports: Comparison of clonotypes with VDJdb favored anti-spike CD8 responses while missing private and CD4 specificities.

Individual cDNA molecules carried attached unique molecular identifiers. TCRdb recomputed calls from the 5' RACE reads with MiXCR, one row per CDR3 protein. This table has some 29,000 distinct CDR3 sequences, approximately 4.7% appearing once. The V end was cut by 3 bases, the J end by 3 bases, with 8 bases between. This CDR3 is built from 12 residues. The germline gives CDR1 SQVTM, CDR2 ANQGSEA. The chain joins TRBV29-1 to TRBJ1-2, with D uncertain. The source is an adult who was a healthcare worker with PCR-confirmed SARS-CoV-2 infection or an uninfected control (not recorded which). The sample comprised whole blood. The CDR3 region has the DNA TGCAGCGTTGAGGCAGACTACTATGGCTACACCTTC. Translated: CSVEADYYGYTF. Full variable domain (rest looked up from reference TRBV29-1 and TRBJ1-2): SAVISQKPSRDICQRGTSLTIQCQVDSQVTMMFWYRQQPGQSLTLIATANQGSEATYESGFVIDKFPISRPNLTFSTLTVSNMSPEDSSIYLCSVEADYYGYTFGSGTRLTVV.